A single sample is the source of the 32 T cell receptor beta chains below, sequenced in a study of T cell repertoires in cytomegalovirus infection. TCRdb re-called the reads with MiXCR, one entry per CDR3 protein. Altogether approximately 500,000 distinct CDR3 sequences are present, approximately 16% being singletons, with the ten largest covering about 24%. Input material: CD8+ T cells from PBMCs. These receptors were obtained from a human donor in good health (CMV status not recorded). Some clones in this sample may be carry-over from other donors' samples.

This clonotype was counted ten times or more. This chain connects TRBV6-1 to TRBJ1-5; maybe TRBD1 (6 bases). The CDR3 is 14 residues long. Germline CDR1 and CDR2: MNHNS and SASEGT. Trimming pared 5 bases from V and 7 bases from J, leaving 15 bases between. The CDR3 DNA reads TGTGCCAGCAGTACGCGGGGGGCACGGCAGCCCCAGCATTTT. Protein product: CASSTRGARQPQHF.

This clonotype was recorded at least ten times. This chain uses TRBV6-1 with TRBJ1-1; TRBD1 might be the D (5 bases). Germline V gene data show CDR1 as MNHNS and CDR2 as SASEGT. CDR3 length equals 14 residues. The V gene lost 2 bases and the J gene lost 8 bases, with 15 bases spanning the gap. The DNA of the CDR3 is TGTGCCAGCAGTGAACCCGAAGGACACAGAGAAGCTTTCTTT. Its translation is CASSEPEGHREAFF.

This clonotype appeared many times. This chain uses TRBV5-6 with TRBJ1-2; perhaps TRBD1 as D (6 bases). Trimming removed 4 bases at V and 5 bases at J, with 15 bases between. The CDR3 sequence is 14 residues long. Germline CDR1 is SGHDT and CDR2 is YYEEEE. The CDR3 DNA is TGTGCCAGCAGCGGCTGGACAGACGATTATGGCTACACCTTC. It yields the protein CASSGWTDDYGYTF. Full variable domain (missing parts from reference TRBV5-6 and TRBJ1-2): DAGVTQSPTHLIKTRGQQVTLRCSPKSGHDTVSWYQQALGQGPQFIFQYYEEEERQRGNFPDRFSGHQFPNYSSELNVNALLLGDSALYLCASSGWTDDYGYTFGSGTRLTVV.

The rearrangement joins TRBV7-8 to TRBJ2-2; 14 bases match TRBD2. Trimming removed 4 bases from V and 8 bases from J; junction bases left unmatched: 9. This CDR3 region has 17 residues. CDR1 and CDR2 (germline): SGHVS, FQNEAQ. Here the CDR3 reads CASSYGLAGGKAGELFF. The CDR3 bases are TGTGCCAGCAGCTATGGACTAGCGGGGGGTAAAGCTGGGGAGCTGTTTTTT.

This clonotype occurred a few times. The chain is built from TRBV5-1 and TRBJ1-1; no definite D call. The CDR3 has 15 residues. Germline V CDR1 and CDR2: SGHRS, YFSETQ. V lost 5 bases, J lost 6 bases, and 20 bases lay in between. In DNA form, the CDR3 reads TGCGCCAGCAGTTGGAAGCCCCAAGCCCCACCTGAAGCTTTCTTT. Its protein product is CASSWKPQAPPEAFF.

This clonotype was recorded at least ten times. This chain uses TRBV28 with TRBJ1-2; 9 bases fit TRBD1. Germline assignment: CDR1 MDHEN and CDR2 SYDVKM. J was trimmed by 10 bases and V by 5 bases; bases with no gene match: 11. CDR3 length equals 14 residues. The CDR3 region is CASSQSGTGIDYTF. In DNA, the CDR3 is TGTGCCAGCAGTCAATCCGGGACAGGGATCGACTACACCTTC.

In DNA form, the CDR3 reads TGTGCCAGCAGCCACGCTTGGGACAGGCTCACCTACGAGCAGTACTTC. Protein sequence: CASSHAWDRLTYEQYF. The rearrangement joins TRBV3-1 to TRBJ2-7, with 8 bases lining up with TRBD1. Germline V gene sequence: CDR1 LGHDT, CDR2 YNNKEL (reference sequence). CDR3 length: 16 amino acids. The J segment lost 2 bases and the V segment lost 3 bases, leaving 9 bases of the junction unmatched.

Ten or more counts support this clonotype. The chain combines TRBV7-9 with TRBJ2-1; 13 bases agree with TRBD2. V lost 6 bases and J lost 5; bases outside the gene matches: 13. Germline V gives CDR1 SEHNR, CDR2 FQNEAQ (reference sequence). The CDR3 has 18 residues. The CDR3 DNA sequence: TGTGCCAGCAGTGGGGGAACCACTAGCGGGAGGGCCGACAATGAGCAGTTCTTC. Translation gives CASSGGTTSGRADNEQFF.

The chain carries TRBV28 and TRBJ1-5, with a weak D call TRBD1 (5 bases). CDR1 and CDR2 from the germline V gene are MDHEN and SYDVKM. This CDR3 comprises 17 residues. V gave up 6 bases and J gave up 6 bases, with 24 bases separating them. For the CDR3, the DNA is TGTGCCAGCAGACTTACCCTGGGGATCAGGGAAGGTCAGCCCCAGCATTTT. The encoded protein is CASRLTLGIREGQPQHF.

This clonotype was recorded many times. The chain joins TRBV7-8 to TRBJ2-7; 10 bases agree with TRBD2. The CDR3 runs 19 residues. The germline gives CDR1 SGHVS, CDR2 FQNEAQ. Losses at the gene ends were 0 bases for V and 0 bases for J; bases not matched to a gene: 11. Here the CDR3 reads CASSLAPPLLAGPSYEQYF. DNA of the CDR3: TGTGCCAGCAGCTTAGCGCCCCCCCTACTAGCGGGACCCTCCTACGAGCAGTACTTC. Filled out from reference TRBV7-8 and TRBJ2-7, the complete variable domain reads GAGVSQSPRYKVAKRGQDVALRCDPISGHVSLFWYQQALGQGPEFLTYFQNEAQLDKSGLPSDRFFAERPEGSVSTLKIQRTQQEDSAVYLCASSLAPPLLAGPSYEQYFGPGTRLTVT.

J is TRBJ1-2 and V is TRBV23-1, with no clear D. TRBV23-1 is an ORF for which the function is uncertain. The CDR3 runs 14 residues. The germline V and J ends were trimmed by 6 bases and 5 bases, with 16 bases remaining between them. The CDR3 coding sequence is TGCGCCAGCAGCTCCTCGTGGATAGGGTATGGCTACACCTTC. Protein product: CASSSSWIGYGYTF.

The rearrangement joins TRBV10-3 to TRBJ1-1, with D possibly matching TRBD1 (6 bases). From germline, CDR1 is ENHRY and CDR2 SYGVKD. V was pared by 6 bases and J by 10 bases, with 15 bases between. The CDR3 is made up of 12 amino acids. As DNA, the CDR3 is TGTGCCATCAGCCGGAGGGGGGAAGGAGCTTTCTTT. It is translated as CAISRRGEGAFF.

As for this clonotype: A much bigger clone sits one base away, suggesting this may be a read error. The gene calls are TRBV7-3 and TRBJ2-2; 8 nucleotides match TRBD1. Per the germline V gene, CDR1 is SGHTA and CDR2 is FQGTGA. This CDR3 contains 16 residues. The CDR3 region is CASSAGTGRHTGGLFF. The CDR3 DNA reads TGTGCCAGCAGCGCCGGGACAGGACGTCACACCGGGGGGCTGTTTTTT.

Ten or more counts support this clonotype. This chain uses TRBV7-8 with TRBJ2-2; D might be TRBD1 (6 bases). Germline V gene lookup returns CDR1 SGHVS and CDR2 FQNEAQ. V was clipped by 0 bases and J by 3 bases, with 8 bases between them. The CDR3 has 15 residues. The CDR3 protein is CASSLATGHTGELFF. CDR3 bases: TGTGCCAGCAGCTTAGCCACAGGGCACACCGGGGAGCTGTTTTTT.

The V call is TRBV29-1, the J call TRBJ2-3; D is unclear. Looked up from germline, CDR1 is SQVTM and CDR2 is ANQGSEA. The V and J ends lost 7 bases and 2 bases respectively, with 4 bases between them. The length of the CDR3 is 10 residues. In DNA, the CDR3 is TGCAGCGCCGCCACAGATACGCAGTATTTT. It yields the protein CSAATDTQYF.

This clonotype was recorded a few times. The V and J genes are TRBV5-4 and TRBJ2-1; 7 positions match TRBD1. This CDR3 has 14 residues. The germline CDR1 and CDR2 sequences are SGHNT and YYREEE (reference sequence). V was pared by 3 bases and J by 6 bases, with 6 bases of the junction left unmatched. CDR3 DNA sequence: TGTGCCAGCAGCTCCAGAGGGGGCCCCAATGAGCAGTTCTTC. Amino acids: CASSSRGGPNEQFF.

This chain connects TRBV5-6 to TRBJ1-2; a weak D match, TRBD1 (5 bases). V lost 3 bases and J 3 bases, leaving 9 bases between the germline ends. Germline CDR1 is SGHDT and CDR2 is YYEEEE. The CDR3 is 13 residues long. CDR3 region: CASSSGGYYGYTF. CDR3 in DNA: TGTGCCAGCAGCTCGGGGGGATACTATGGCTACACCTTC.

The sample holds many counts of this clonotype. The chain joins TRBV14 to TRBJ2-1, with TRBD2 matching over 14 bases. J was trimmed by 7 bases and V by 5 bases; bases with no gene match: 7. The CDR3 covers 16 residues. Germline lookup yields CDR1 SGHDN and CDR2 FVKESK. The CDR3 protein is CASSKTGLAGENEQFF. CDR3 nucleotide sequence: TGTGCCAGCAGCAAGACGGGACTAGCGGGAGAGAATGAGCAGTTCTTC.

On this clonotype: A read error may explain this, as a much larger clone is one base away. The CDR3 ends on some other residue instead of the conserved phenylalanine or tryptophan, so this is likely a read error. This rearrangement joins TRBV12-3 or TRBV12-4 to TRBJ2-1, with a tentative D call TRBD1 (6 bases). V gave up 6 bases and J gave up 0 bases, with 12 bases separating them. The length of the CDR3 is 15 residues. The CDR3 DNA reads TGTGCCAGCAGCGCCTCGGACAGCTCCTACAATGAGCAGTTCCTC. This sequence encodes CASSASDSSYNEQFL.

This clonotype was seen only a few times. The chain couples TRBV9 to TRBJ2-1; 10 nucleotides line up with TRBD2. The V segment lost 4 bases and the J segment 8 bases; nucleotides outside the gene matches: 6. The CDR3 is made up of 14 amino acids. Germline V gene sequence: CDR1 SGDLS, CDR2 YYNGEE. This CDR3 reads CASSPSGRHDEQFF. CDR3 sequence (DNA): TGTGCCAGCAGCCCTAGCGGGAGACACGATGAGCAGTTCTTC. The variable domain in full, with the rest retrieved from reference TRBV9 and TRBJ2-1, is DSGVTQTPKHLITATGQRVTLRCSPRSGDLSVYWYQQSLDQGLQFLIQYYNGEERAKGNILERFSAQQFPDLHSELNLSSLELGDSALYFCASSPSGRHDEQFFGPGTRLTVL.

Details on this clonotype: The CDR3 end shows no conserved phenylalanine or tryptophan, and so a read error is likely. This rearrangement joins TRBV7-2 to TRBJ1-2; D unclear. CDR1 is SGHTA, CDR2 FQGNSA, per germline. The CDR3 consists of 18 residues. V lost 3 bases and J 5 bases, leaving 25 bases between the germline ends. The chain's CDR3 is CASSFVRTAWKSWYGYTL. The CDR3, as DNA: TGTGCCAGCAGCTTCGTCAGGACCGCTTGGAAAAGTTGGTATGGCTACACCTTA.

This clonotype has a count of ten or more. The V gene is TRBV6-1, the J gene TRBJ2-2; D ambiguous. V dropped 5 bases and J dropped 5 bases, with 18 bases sitting between them. This CDR3 is 16 amino acids long. CDR1 MNHNS and CDR2 SASEGT come from the germline V gene. CDR3 bases: TGTGCCAGCAGTTTGGGCTCCGAAGACTGGACCGGGGAGCTGTTTTTT. Translated, it gives CASSLGSEDWTGELFF.

This clonotype was observed at least ten times. V and J are TRBV30 and TRBJ1-1; D unresolved. Germline V gives CDR1 GTSNPN, CDR2 SVGIG (reference sequence). Trimming removed 0 bases at V and 5 bases at J, with 10 bases between. CDR3 size: 13 residues. CDR3 DNA sequence: TGTGCCTGGAGTGTCGTTCGTCGTACTGAAGCTTTCTTT. Amino acid sequence: CAWSVVRRTEAFF.

V and J are TRBV2 and TRBJ2-2; TRBD1 aligns across 10 bases. This CDR3 comprises 15 residues. Germline assignment: CDR1 SNHLY and CDR2 FYNNEI. V was pared by 6 bases and J by 7 bases, with 8 bases of the junction left unmatched. CDR3 bases: TGTGCCAGCAGAAAGACAGGGGGCAGGGACGGGGAGCTGTTTTTT. Translation gives CASRKTGGRDGELFF.

The sample holds many counts of this clonotype. The chain employs TRBV7-8 and TRBJ2-5; 7 bases line up with TRBD2. V lost 2 bases, J lost 4 bases, and 4 bases stayed unmatched. CDR3 length: 14 amino acids. Germline loops: CDR1 SGHVS, CDR2 FQNEAQ. As DNA, the CDR3 is TGTGCCAGCAGCTTATTTTCGGGGGGAGAGACCCAGTACTTC. Amino acids: CASSLFSGGETQYF.

This clonotype has a count of ten or more. The chain carries TRBV27 and TRBJ1-2; perhaps TRBD1 as D (5 bases). This CDR3 contains 12 residues. V was clipped by 5 bases and J by 4 bases, with 8 bases between them. Germline V gene lookup returns CDR1 MNHEY and CDR2 SMNVEV (reference sequence). CDR3 sequence: CASSLRGYGYTF. In DNA form, the CDR3 reads TGTGCCAGCAGTCTGAGGGGCTATGGCTACACCTTC.

This clonotype was picked up many times. J is TRBJ1-4 and V is TRBV7-8; D is unresolved. The V gene lost 5 bases and the J gene lost 8 bases, with 15 bases spanning the gap. This CDR3 is 14 amino acids long. The germline CDR1 and CDR2 sequences are SGHVS and FQNEAQ. CDR3 loop: CASSGIILGEKLFF. CDR3 in DNA: TGTGCCAGCAGCGGTATAATACTGGGGGAAAAACTGTTTTTT.

This clonotype was seen once. The gene calls are TRBV6-5 and TRBJ1-4; weak D call: TRBD1 (5 bases). The V gene lost 5 bases and the J gene lost 7 bases, with 17 bases spanning the gap. The CDR3 length is 15 residues. Germline CDR1 and CDR2: MNHEY and SVGAGI. In nucleotides, the CDR3 is TGTGCCAGCAGTAACCCCGGGACCGGGCGTGAAAAACTGTTTTTT. It codes for CASSNPGTGREKLFF.

This clonotype was recorded once. This CDR3 is missing its conserved last phenylalanine or tryptophan, likely due to a read error. The limits of the CDR3 on the DNA are not certain, so only TCRdb's listed CDR3 is given. This rearrangement joins TRBV7-2 to TRBJ2-1. Germline loops: CDR1 SGHTA, CDR2 FQGNSA. Counting both end residues, the CDR3 totals 14 amino acids. CDR3 loop: CASSLGVTYNEQLL.

This clonotype was observed at least ten times. J is TRBJ2-1 and V is TRBV4-1; TRBD1 matches at 7 bases. Germline assignment: CDR1 MGHRA and CDR2 YSYEKL. This CDR3 has 15 residues. The J segment lost 0 bases and the V segment lost 4 bases, leaving 3 bases of the junction unmatched. The CDR3 sequence is CASSPRDSSYNEQFF. The DNA for the CDR3 is TGCGCCAGCAGCCCCCGGGACAGCTCCTACAATGAGCAGTTCTTC.

This clonotype has a handful of counts. This sequence joins TRBV6-6 and TRBJ2-1; 9 bases are shared with TRBD1. The CDR3 has 16 residues. Germline CDR1 MNHNY, CDR2 SVGAGI (reference sequence). Trimming at V came to 4 bases and at J to 7 bases, leaving 11 bases not matched to a gene. This CDR3 is CASSFPGTGRKNEQFF. The DNA for the CDR3 is TGTGCCAGCAGTTTTCCCGGGACAGGGAGGAAAAATGAGCAGTTCTTC.

This clonotype came up many times. The J gene is TRBJ2-2, the V gene TRBV7-2; TRBD2 is a possible D gene (6 bases). V lost 9 bases and J lost 2, with 7 bases in between. CDR1 SGHTA and CDR2 FQGNSA come from the germline V gene. The CDR3 loop spans 12 amino acids. The CDR3 DNA sequence: TGTGCCAGGGAGGGAAACACCGGGGAGCTGTTTTTT. Translated, it gives CAREGNTGELFF.